This T cell receptor beta chain derives from a study of T cells in Graves' hyperthyroidism and ophthalmopathy. About this clonotype itself: No antigen is known for it.

Amplification yielded TCR beta CDR3 regions, with RNA transcripts as the source. The study used the HTBI primer set for a first-round RT-PCR of the TCR CDR3. One entry per CDR3 protein results from TCRdb running MiXCR on the multiplex PCR reads. The table includes about 410,000 distinct CDR3 sequences, approximately 15% detected once. Overall study results and limits: The model's output predicted ophthalmopathy at a median of roughly seven months prior to onset. Expanded thyroid clonotypes (above 0.001) were mostly also found in blood. Ophthalmopathy and stable hyperthyroidism were told apart by a 13 V-J model.

Germline CDR1 and CDR2: SQVTM and ANQGSEA. The V and J ends lost 1 base and 4 bases, in that order; junction bases with no gene match: 9. This CDR3 has 15 amino acids. The clonotype originates from a woman in her twenties or thirties with Graves' ophthalmopathy. The genes are TRBV29-1 and TRBJ1-1; 7 bases line up with TRBD1. The material sequenced was blood. CDR3 in amino acids: CSVEGRGGGGTEAFF. CDR3 in DNA: TGCAGCGTTGAAGGCAGGGGGGGGGGCGGCACTGAAGCTTTCTTT.